Here is one TCR beta chain with its context. CDR1 MNHEY and CDR2 SVGEGT come from the germline V gene. V lost 6 bases and J 5 bases, leaving 13 bases between the germline ends. CDR3 length equals 13 residues. TCRdb fed the 5' RACE reads into MiXCR, producing one record per CDR3 protein. The sample lists some 62,000 distinct CDR3 sequences; almost 30% were seen once. The V call is TRBV6-2 or TRBV6-3, the J call TRBJ1-1, with no clear D. The sample comprised tumor-infiltrating naive CD4+ T cells sorted from the breast tumor. The subset: naive CD4+ T cells, CD4+CD45RA+CD25-. The TCR comes from a female donor with breast cancer. As DNA, the CDR3 is TGTGCCAGCAGCATTTACACTGTTACTGAAGCTTTCTTT. Protein sequence: CASSIYTVTEAFF.